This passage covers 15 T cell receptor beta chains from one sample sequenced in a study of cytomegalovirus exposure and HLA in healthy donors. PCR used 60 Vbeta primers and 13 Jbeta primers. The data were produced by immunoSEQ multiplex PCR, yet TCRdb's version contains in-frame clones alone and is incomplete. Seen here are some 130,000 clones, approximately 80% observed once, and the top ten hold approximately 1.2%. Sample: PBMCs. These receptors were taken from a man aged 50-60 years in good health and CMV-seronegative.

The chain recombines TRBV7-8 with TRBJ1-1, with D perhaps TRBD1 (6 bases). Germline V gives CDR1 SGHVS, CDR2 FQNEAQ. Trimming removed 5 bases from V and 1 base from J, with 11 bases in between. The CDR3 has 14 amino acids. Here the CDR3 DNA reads TGTGCCAGCAGCGTCGGGACATCGAACACTGAAGCTTTCTTT. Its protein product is CASSVGTSNTEAFF.

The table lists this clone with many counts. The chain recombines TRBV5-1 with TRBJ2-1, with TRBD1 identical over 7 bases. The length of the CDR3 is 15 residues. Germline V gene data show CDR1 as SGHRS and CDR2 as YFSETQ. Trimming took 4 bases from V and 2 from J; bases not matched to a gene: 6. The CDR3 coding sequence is TGCGCCAGCAGCCCACAGGGGCCGGCCTACAATGAGCAGTTCTTC. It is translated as CASSPQGPAYNEQFF.

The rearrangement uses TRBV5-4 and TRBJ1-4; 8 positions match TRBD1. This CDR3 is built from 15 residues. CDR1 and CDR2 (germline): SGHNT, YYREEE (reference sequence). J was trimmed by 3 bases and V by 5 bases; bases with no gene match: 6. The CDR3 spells CASSSLTGANEKLFF. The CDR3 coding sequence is TGTGCCAGCAGTTCCCTGACAGGGGCTAATGAAAAACTGTTTTTT.

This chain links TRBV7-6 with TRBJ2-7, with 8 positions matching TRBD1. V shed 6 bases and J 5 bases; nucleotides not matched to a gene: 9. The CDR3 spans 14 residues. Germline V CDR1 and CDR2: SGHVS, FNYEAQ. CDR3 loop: CASSRRGQVDEQYF. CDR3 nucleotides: TGTGCCAGCAGTAGGCGGGGACAGGTTGACGAGCAGTACTTC. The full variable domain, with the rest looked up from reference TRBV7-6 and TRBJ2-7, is GAGVSQSPRYKVTKRGQDVALRCDPISGHVSLYWYRQALGQGPEFLTYFNYEAQQDKSGLPNDRFSAERPEGSISTLTIQRTEQRDSAMYRCASSRRGQVDEQYFGPGTRLTVT.

The CDR3 DNA sequence: TGTGCCAGCACAGAAGGACTTCCTAGGACTGAAGCTTTCTTT. It is translated as CASTEGLPRTEAFF. The V call is TRBV6-1, the J call TRBJ1-1; D is uncertain. In germline, CDR1 is MNHNS, CDR2 SASEGT. V was trimmed by 7 bases and J by 5 bases, leaving 17 bases between them. This CDR3 region has 14 residues.

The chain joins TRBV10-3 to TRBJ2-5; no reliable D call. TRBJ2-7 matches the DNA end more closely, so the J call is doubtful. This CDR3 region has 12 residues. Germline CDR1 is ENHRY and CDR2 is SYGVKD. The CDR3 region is CAISEGAYEQYF. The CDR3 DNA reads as TGTGCCATCAGTGAGGGGGCCTACGAGCAGTACTTC.

The CDR3 nucleotides are TGTGCCAGCAGCGCCGACAGGGCCACGAATGCCCTTAGCTCTGGAAACACCATATATTTT. Its protein product is CASSADRATNALSSGNTIYF. The chain has TRBV9 and TRBJ1-3; 7 nucleotides line up with TRBD1. V shed 3 bases and J 0 bases; nucleotides not matched to a gene: 18. CDR3 length equals 20 residues. CDR1 SGDLS and CDR2 YYNGEE come from the germline V gene.

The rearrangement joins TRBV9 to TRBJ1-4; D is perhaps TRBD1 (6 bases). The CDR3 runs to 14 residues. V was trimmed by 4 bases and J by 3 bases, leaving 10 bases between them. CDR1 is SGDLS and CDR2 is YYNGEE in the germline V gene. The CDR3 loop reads CASSPGQPNEKLFF. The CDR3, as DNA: TGTGCCAGCAGCCCGGGACAACCTAATGAAAAACTGTTTTTT.

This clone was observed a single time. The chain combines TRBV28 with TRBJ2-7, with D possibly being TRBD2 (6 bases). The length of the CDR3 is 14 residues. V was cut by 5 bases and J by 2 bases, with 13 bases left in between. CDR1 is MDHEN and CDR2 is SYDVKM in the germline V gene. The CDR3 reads CASSRTSSPYEQYF. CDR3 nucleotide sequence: TGTGCCAGCAGTCGAACTAGCAGCCCCTACGAGCAGTACTTC.

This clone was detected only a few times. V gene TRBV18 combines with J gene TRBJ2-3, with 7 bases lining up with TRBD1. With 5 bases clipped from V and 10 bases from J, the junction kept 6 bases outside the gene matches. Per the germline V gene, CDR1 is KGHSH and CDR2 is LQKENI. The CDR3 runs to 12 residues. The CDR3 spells CASSDRVLSQYF. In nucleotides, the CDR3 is TGTGCCAGCTCAGACAGGGTCTTATCGCAGTATTTT.

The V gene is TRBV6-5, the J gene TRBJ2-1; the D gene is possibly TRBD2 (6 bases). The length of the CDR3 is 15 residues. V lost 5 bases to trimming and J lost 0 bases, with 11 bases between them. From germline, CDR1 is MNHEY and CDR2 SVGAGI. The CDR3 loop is CASSRRAGSYNEQFF. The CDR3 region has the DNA TGTGCCAGCAGTCGGAGGGCAGGCTCCTACAATGAGCAGTTCTTC.

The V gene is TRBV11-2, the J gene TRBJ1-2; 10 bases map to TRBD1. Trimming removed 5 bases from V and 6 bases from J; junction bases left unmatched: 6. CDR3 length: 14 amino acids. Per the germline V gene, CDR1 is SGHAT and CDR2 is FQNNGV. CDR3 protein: CASSLGTGADGYTF. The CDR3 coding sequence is TGTGCCAGCAGCCTCGGGACAGGGGCGGATGGCTACACCTTC. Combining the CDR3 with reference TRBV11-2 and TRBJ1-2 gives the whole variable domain EAGVAQSPRYKIIEKRQSVAFWCNPISGHATLYWYQQILGQGPKLLIQFQNNGVVDDSQLPKDRFSAERLKGVDSTLKIQPAKLEDSAVYLCASSLGTGADGYTFGSGTRLTVV.

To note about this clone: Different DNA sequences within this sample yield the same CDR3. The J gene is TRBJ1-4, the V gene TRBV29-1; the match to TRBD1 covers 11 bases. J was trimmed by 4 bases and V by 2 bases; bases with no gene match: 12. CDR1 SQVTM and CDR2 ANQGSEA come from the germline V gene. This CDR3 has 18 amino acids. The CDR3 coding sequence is TGCAGCGTTGAAACCCCTCCCAGTGGGACAGGGGGTAATGAAAAACTGTTTTTT. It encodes CSVETPPSGTGGNEKLFF. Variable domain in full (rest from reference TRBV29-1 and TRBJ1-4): SAVISQKPSRDICQRGTSLTIQCQVDSQVTMMFWYRQQPGQSLTLIATANQGSEATYESGFVIDKFPISRPNLTFSTLTVSNMSPEDSSIYLCSVETPPSGTGGNEKLFFGSGTQLSVL.

CDR3 coding DNA: TGTGCCAGCAGGGCTAGCCAAGAGACCCAGTACTTC. Amino acids: CASRASQETQYF. The chain has TRBV2 and TRBJ2-5, with D unresolved. This CDR3 has 12 residues. Trimming cost V 6 bases and J 1 base, with 6 bases left between them. Germline V CDR1 and CDR2: SNHLY, FYNNEI.

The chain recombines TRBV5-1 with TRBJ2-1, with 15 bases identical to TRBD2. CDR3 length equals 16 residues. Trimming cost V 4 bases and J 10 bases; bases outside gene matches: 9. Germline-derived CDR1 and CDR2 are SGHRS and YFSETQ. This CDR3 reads CASSQEGTSGRREQFF. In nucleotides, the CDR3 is TGCGCCAGCAGCCAAGAAGGGACTAGCGGGAGGCGGGAGCAGTTCTTC.